The T cell receptor beta chain under discussion was sequenced for a study of T cell repertoires in cytomegalovirus infection. Across the whole study: In public TCR beta signatures, there were indications of both CMV infection and matching HLA type.

One entry per CDR3 protein, called by TCRdb with MiXCR from the reads. The table has roughly 200,000 distinct CDR3 sequences, 17% seen once. The V segment lost 4 bases and the J segment 7 bases; nucleotides outside the gene matches: 6. Germline-derived CDR1 and CDR2 are SGHAT and FQNNGV. The CDR3 sequence is 13 residues long. This receptor was obtained from a human donor in good health (CMV status not recorded). Some clones in this sample may be carry-over from other donors' samples. The sample taken for sequencing was CD8+ T cells from PBMCs. The rearrangement uses TRBV11-2 and TRBJ2-5; 7 nucleotides line up with TRBD1. As DNA, the CDR3 is TGTGCCAGCAGCTCCACAGGGGCCATGACCCAGTACTTC. Amino acid sequence: CASSSTGAMTQYF.